This TCR beta chain came from a study of T cell repertoires in cytomegalovirus infection. Study outcomes and limitations: HLA-C-restricted CMV-specific TCR beta clonotypes were dominant in the ex vivo response.

This clonotype was recorded many times. The antigen remains unidentified. Trimming pared 6 bases from V and 0 bases from J, leaving 14 bases between. CDR1 and CDR2 from the germline V gene are SQVTM and ANQGSEA. The CDR3 extends over 14 amino acids. TCRdb redid the calling of the reads with MiXCR, one entry per CDR3 protein. The sample yields 300,000 or so distinct CDR3 sequences, 20% to 30% seen once. The sample comprised PBMCs. The clonotype was recovered from a human donor in good health (CMV status not recorded). Some clones in this sample may be carry-over from other donors' samples. J is TRBJ1-1 and V is TRBV29-1; tentatively, D is TRBD1 (5 bases). The CDR3 here is CSVKGEGLNTEAFF. The CDR3 DNA reads TGCAGCGTCAAGGGCGAGGGGTTGAACACTGAAGCTTTCTTT.